Detailed here is one TCR beta chain. No antigen is known for it. The sample holds no much larger clone one base away, and base qualities are not on file. Whole blood was collected in K2EDTA tubes by collaborating institutions according to the institutions' own protocols. For TCRbeta analysis, collaborator samples were shipped as frozen whole blood, as isolated PBMCs, or as DNA extracted from either sample type. Based on the germline V gene, the CDR1 and CDR2 sequences are MNHEY and SVGEGT. The CDR3 measures 15 amino acids from cysteine to phenylalanine. Only the CDR3 DNA stays, 45 bases, in frame from base 1. V sheds 5 bases and J sheds 0 bases, leaving 13 bases between their ends. This specimen belongs to a study of blood T cell repertoires in COVID-19 (TCRdb year 2020). Regarding the study in general: Samples covering the acute and convalescent phases of COVID-19 were provided by collaborators in the United States, Italy and Spain. The prospective study material was composed of cDNA or gDNA derived from T cells, B-cell-depleted T cells, or PBMCs. The dataset comprised deeply sampled blood TCRbeta repertoires from subjects exposed to, actively infected with, or recovered from COVID-19. A freely available public database, intended as a resource for researchers studying the immune response to SARS-CoV-2, is where the repertoires were released. The samples were drawn from the first 160 participants of the ongoing ImmuneRACE study and from roughly 1,300 subjects provided by 6 global collaborators. The sample metadata nearly always contained a de-identified subject ID, COVID-19 status, age in years and sex. Where available, HLA class I and class II types were taken from metadata supplied by the sample provider and were not determined by assay-based typing. Study-wide conclusions, independent of this receptor: The amount of clinical and demographic metadata varied by source and participant and was provided uncurated.

TCRbeta CDR3 regions were amplified from genomic DNA using the immunoSEQ Assay, a bias-controlled multiplex PCR. In the original analysis: Within the assay, amplification of reference gene primers was used to estimate how many nucleated cells each sample contained. To quantify the absolute abundance of each unique TCRbeta CDR3 rearrangement, sequence reads were collapsed and filtered. Productive Simpson clonality was computed per sample as the square root of Simpson's diversity index over productive rearrangements. This immuneACCESS table, as held by TCRdb, lists in-frame sequences with V and J called but not all clones. Of the missing ones, under half trace to an unresolved V gene in checked studies; the others have no known cause. The DNA was the basis for D and trimming; V, J and clone size are from that table. Recorded for this sample are approximately 97,000 clones; 85% of them occurred a single time. Of the sample, 38% falls within the top ten clones.

The sequenced sample was peripheral blood. Recombination connected TRBV6-2 or TRBV6-3 to TRBJ2-5; 6 matching bases give a weak D call of TRBD1. The source of this sequence is a man at least 80 years old with acute or convalescent COVID-19. The nucleotide sequence reads TGTGCCAGCAGTCCCAGGGGCCGAGACCAAGAGACCCAGTACTTC. Its protein product is CASSPRGRDQETQYF.